This is a list of T cell receptor beta chains from one sample in a study of cytomegalovirus exposure and HLA in healthy donors. The data were produced by immunoSEQ multiplex PCR, yet TCRdb's version contains in-frame clones alone and is incomplete. The repertoire holds 83,000 or so clones, with around 79% as singletons. The sample consisted of PBMCs. The source of these receptors is a woman aged 40 to 50 in good health and CMV-seropositive. The CDR3 runs from the conserved cysteine through the conserved F or W. A D gene is named only where the DNA matches it firmly. Rows may omit the clone size; those that give it use once, few, many or a size class.

.,.,TRBJ2-1,TRBV28,CASSGGLETQFF,TGTGCCAGCAGTGGGGGCCTCGAGACGCAGTTCTTC
few,.,TRBJ1-2,TRBV30,CAWSVGEYGYTF,TGTGCCTGGAGTGTAGGAGAATATGGCTACACCTTC
.,.,TRBJ1-4,TRBV6-1,CASSEILETYEKLFF,TGTGCCAGCAGTGAAATTCTCGAGACATATGAAAAACTGTTTTTT
.,TRBD2,TRBJ2-7,TRBV6-5,CASSYLLAGRDEQYF,TGTGCCAGCAGTTATTTGCTAGCGGGAAGAGACGAGCAGTACTTC
.,.,TRBJ1-1,TRBV2,CASDRQATYTEAFF,TGTGCCAGCGACCGACAGGCTACTTACACTGAAGCTTTCTTT
.,.,TRBJ1-3,TRBV4-2,CASSSSQGPGISGNTIYF,TGTGCCAGCAGCTCCTCCCAGGGCCCTGGGATCTCTGGAAACACCATATATTTT
.,TRBD1,TRBJ1-2,TRBV9,CASSVQTGQSAYGYTF,TGTGCCAGCAGCGTACAGACAGGGCAATCTGCCTATGGCTACACCTTC
once,TRBD1,TRBJ2-7,TRBV7-3,CASSQPGGNSREQYF,TGTGCCAGCAGCCAGCCAGGGGGTAATTCGCGGGAGCAGTACTTC
.,TRBD2,TRBJ2-1,TRBV5-6,CASSLNAGGVGEQFF,TGTGCCAGCAGCCTTAACGCGGGAGGAGTAGGTGAGCAGTTCTTC
.,.,TRBJ2-5,TRBV7-3,CASSLTPKGGQETQYF,TGTGCCAGCAGCTTAACCCCCAAAGGAGGCCAAGAGACCCAGTACTTC
.,TRBD1,TRBJ1-5,TRBV19,CASTPTGGGQPQHF,TGTGCCAGTACCCCGACAGGGGGGGGTCAGCCCCAGCATTTT
.,.,TRBJ1-1,TRBV15,CATSIRGANTEAFF,TGTGCCACCAGCATCAGGGGCGCGAACACTGAAGCTTTCTTT
.,.,TRBJ2-3,TRBV18,CASSPRVDRSVDTQYF,TGTGCCAGCTCACCACGGGTGGATAGGAGTGTAGATACGCAGTATTTT
.,.,TRBJ2-1,TRBV7-9,CASSLKRWDEQFF,TGTGCCAGCAGCTTAAAGCGATGGGATGAGCAGTTCTTC
.,.,TRBJ2-1,TRBV7-3,CASSLMQGSVQFF,TGTGCCAGCAGCTTAATGCAGGGATCCGTTCAGTTCTTC
.,.,TRBJ1-1,TRBV5-5,CASSLRQATEAFF,TGTGCCAGCAGCTTGAGACAGGCCACTGAAGCTTTCTTT
.,TRBD1,TRBJ2-5,TRBV7-2,CASSPQGGFQETQYF,TGTGCCAGCAGCCCACAGGGGGGTTTCCAAGAGACCCAGTACTTC
few,.,TRBJ1-3,TRBV30,CACLGQSGNTIYF,TGTGCCTGCCTCGGACAGTCTGGAAACACCATATATTTT
.,.,TRBJ2-7,TRBV27,CASRYGPGSGYEQYF,TGTGCCAGCAGGTATGGTCCAGGGTCGGGCTACGAGCAGTACTTC
.,.,TRBJ2-1,TRBV19,CASSIPGLSRDEQFF,TGTGCCAGTAGTATCCCGGGACTCAGCAGGGATGAGCAGTTCTTC
.,.,TRBJ1-1,TRBV14,CASSRPLGGGEAFF,TGTGCCAGCAGCCGTCCCCTTGGGGGGGGTGAAGCTTTCTTT
.,.,TRBJ2-1,TRBV27,CASSLELPYNEQFF,TGTGCCAGCAGTTTAGAGCTACCGTACAATGAGCAGTTCTTC
.,TRBD1,TRBJ2-5,TRBV4-1,CASSQDRGYGTQYF,TGCGCCAGCAGCCAAGACAGGGGGTATGGAACCCAGTACTTC
.,TRBD1,TRBJ2-1,TRBV5-1,CASRQTGGGYNEQFF,TGCGCCAGCAGGCAAACAGGGGGCGGATACAATGAGCAGTTCTTC
.,TRBD1,TRBJ1-1,TRBV19,CASSLPGQMNTEAFF,TGTGCCAGTAGTCTGCCGGGACAGATGAACACTGAAGCTTTCTTT
.,TRBD1,TRBJ1-6,TRBV6-1,CASSDRDRRGNLHF,TGTGCCAGCAGTGATCGGGACAGGAGGGGGAACCTCCACTTT
.,TRBD1,TRBJ2-7,TRBV6-5,CASTTKQGYEQYF,TGTGCCAGCACCACCAAACAGGGGTACGAGCAGTACTTC
.,.,TRBJ2-6,TRBV23-1,CASAVCRGSGANVLTF,TGCGCCAGCGCCGTCTGCAGGGGCTCTGGGGCCAACGTCCTGACTTTC
.,TRBD1,TRBJ1-1,TRBV5-1,CASSLGGDRSEAFF,TGCGCCAGCAGCTTAGGGGGCGACAGGTCTGAAGCTTTCTTT
.,.,TRBJ1-1,TRBV19,CASSMGGAGTEAFF,TGTGCCAGTAGTATGGGAGGGGCGGGTACTGAAGCTTTCTTT
.,TRBD1,TRBJ2-7,TRBV10-3,CAISEPAGGAYYEQYF,TGTGCCATCAGTGAGCCGGCAGGGGGAGCCTACTACGAGCAGTACTTC
.,TRBD1,TRBJ2-1,TRBV19,CASREPGQGRNEQFF,TGTGCCAGTAGGGAACCGGGACAGGGTCGCAATGAGCAGTTCTTC
.,TRBD2,TRBJ2-1,TRBV28,CASSPSAGGQFF,TGTGCCAGCAGCCCCTCAGCGGGAGGCCAGTTCTTC
.,.,TRBJ1-2,TRBV11-2,CASSLGGKLYGYTF,TGTGCCAGCAGCCTAGGAGGAAAACTCTATGGCTACACCTTC
.,TRBD1,TRBJ1-5,TRBV18,CASSPTGTVGQPQHF,TGTGCCAGCTCACCGACAGGGACGGTAGGTCAGCCCCAGCATTTT
.,.,TRBJ2-1,TRBV7-9,CASSSRLGGGDNEQFF,TGTGCCAGCAGCTCCCGTTTGGGGGGGGGCGACAATGAGCAGTTCTTC